This is a list of T cell receptor beta chains from one sample in a study of cytomegalovirus exposure and HLA in healthy donors. Using immunoSEQ multiplex PCR, the repertoire was profiled, and TCRdb retains in-frame clones only, with some absent. Of under 150,000 clones in the sample, about 69% were seen once. The sequenced sample was PBMCs. The receptors were gathered from a woman aged 18 to 35 in good health and CMV-seronegative. Each CDR3 is given with its conserved first and last residue. D genes are given only for firm matches. Size is stated for part of the rows, as once, few or many counts, or as a class when the clone is expanded.

-	TRBV7-8	-	TRBJ1-1	TGTGCCAGCAGCTCGATGACAGGCGTGAACACTGAAGCTTTCTTT	CASSSMTGVNTEAFF
-	TRBV2	-	TRBJ1-2	TGTGCCAGCACCCCGCGGGAACACAAGGGGTATGGCTACACCTTC	CASTPREHKGYGYTF
TRBD1	TRBV7-2	-	TRBJ1-6	TGTGCCAGCAGCGTCGGGACAGATAATTCACCCCTCCACTTT	CASSVGTDNSPLHF
-	TRBV10-3	-	TRBJ1-3	TGTGCCATCAGAGCGAGCTCTGGAAACACCATATATTTT	CAIRASSGNTIYF
-	TRBV19	-	TRBJ2-1	TGTGCCAGTAGGACCGGGTCCTACAATGAGCAGTTCTTC	CASRTGSYNEQFF
TRBD1	TRBV28	-	TRBJ1-2	TGTGCCAGCAGTACTCCGACAGGGGGCATCTATGGCTACACCTTC	CASSTPTGGIYGYTF
TRBD1	TRBV7-9	-	TRBJ1-6	TGTGCCAGCAGCTCCTCAGGGGGCACTTCACCCCTCCACTTT	CASSSSGGTSPLHF
TRBD1	TRBV5-1	few	TRBJ1-4	TGCGCCAGCAGCTTGGCCCCACAGGGGGCTAATGAAAAACTGTTTTTT	CASSLAPQGANEKLFF
-	TRBV27	-	TRBJ2-1	TGTGCCAGCAGTTTGGGAGACCCAAATGAGCAGTTCTTC	CASSLGDPNEQFF
-	TRBV28	-	TRBJ2-2	TGTGCCAGCATCCGTTCCAGGGGTAACGGGGAGCTGTTTTTT	CASIRSRGNGELFF
TRBD2	TRBV11-2	-	TRBJ2-7	TGTGCCAGCAGCTTATTGGCTAGCGGAACTTCCTACGAGCAGTACTTC	CASSLLASGTSYEQYF
TRBD1	TRBV2	-	TRBJ1-6	TGTGCCAGCAGTGAAGAGGGGGACAGGTATTCACCCCTCCACTTT	CASSEEGDRYSPLHF
-	TRBV20-1	-	TRBJ1-1	TGCAGTGCTAGCCTCTCCACTGAAGCTTTCTTT	CSASLSTEAFF
TRBD2	TRBV5-4	few	TRBJ2-5	TGTGCCAGCGGAGCGGGGGAGAGGGAGACCCAGTACTTC	CASGAGERETQYF
TRBD1	TRBV28	-	TRBJ1-5	TGTGCCAGCAGCCGAGACCGCGGACAGGGGGGCAATCAGCCCCAGCATTTT	CASSRDRGQGGNQPQHF
TRBD1	TRBV25-1	-	TRBJ1-1	TGTGCCAGCAGTGATTGGGGACAGGGCGACACTGAAGCTTTCTTT	CASSDWGQGDTEAFF
-	TRBV5-1	-	TRBJ1-4	TGCGCCAGCAGCCAAACCGGGACAAAGCTTGAAAAACTGTTTTTT	CASSQTGTKLEKLFF
-	TRBV5-1	few	TRBJ2-6	TGCGCCAGCAGGCCGGCGGCAGGGGGGAACTCTGGGGCCAACGTCCTGACTTTC	CASRPAAGGNSGANVLTF
TRBD1	TRBV2	-	TRBJ2-7	TGTGCCAGCAGCCCGGGACAGGGCACCTACGAGCAGTACTTC	CASSPGQGTYEQYF
-	TRBV30	-	TRBJ2-2	TGTGCCTGGAGTGTCCTCGGGGAGCTGTTTTTT	CAWSVLGELFF
-	TRBV6-1	-	TRBJ1-1	TGTGCCAGCAGTTTCTCTAGCACTGAAGCTTTCTTT	CASSFSSTEAFF
TRBD1	TRBV5-4	-	TRBJ2-3	TGTGCCAGCAGCCCGGGACAGGGGAACACAGATACGCAGTATTTT	CASSPGQGNTDTQYF
TRBD1	TRBV7-2	-	TRBJ1-1	TGTGCCAGCAGCATTGACGACAGGGTTGGGGCTTTCTTT	CASSIDDRVGAFF
-	TRBV7-9	-	TRBJ1-1	TGTGCCAGCAGCTTAGCCGGGAGGAGGGAAGCTTTCTTT	CASSLAGRREAFF
-	TRBV15	few	TRBJ1-6	TGTGCCACCAGCAGAGCGTGGAGGGATTCACCCCTCCACTTT	CATSRAWRDSPLHF
TRBD2	TRBV13	-	TRBJ2-7	TGTGCCAGCAGCTTACCCAGCGGGGGGGTCTACGAGCAGTACTTC	CASSLPSGGVYEQYF
TRBD1	TRBV5-1	-	TRBJ2-7	TGCGCCAGCAGCCCGGACAGGGAGCATGCCTACGAGCAGTACTTC	CASSPDREHAYEQYF
-	TRBV5-1	-	TRBJ2-3	TGCGCCAGCAGCTTGACCCGGGATACGCAGTATTTT	CASSLTRDTQYF
TRBD1	TRBV27	-	TRBJ1-1	TGTGCCAGCAGCCCACAGGGGGCTCAGCACACTGAAGCTTTCTTT	CASSPQGAQHTEAFF
TRBD1	TRBV5-4	medium-sized	TRBJ2-6	TGTGCCAGCAGCTCCCTGGCCGGGACAGGGGTCTCTGGGGCCAACGTCCTGACTTTC	CASSSLAGTGVSGANVLTF
TRBD1	TRBV19	few	TRBJ2-3	TGTGCCAGTAGTAACGATGGGGACAGGGTGGGAGATACGCAGTATTTT	CASSNDGDRVGDTQYF
TRBD2	TRBV2	-	TRBJ2-7	TGTGCCAGCGATTTAGCCGGGATAGCGGGGGGCCAGCAGTACTTC	CASDLAGIAGGQQYF
-	TRBV6-1	-	TRBJ1-1	TGTGCCAGCAGGGGAGGGATTGAAGCTTTCTTT	CASRGGIEAFF
-	TRBV10-3	-	TRBJ1-2	TGTGCCATCAGTGACACTACCTATGGCTACACCTTC	CAISDTTYGYTF
-	TRBV28	few	TRBJ2-6	TGTGCCAGCAGTGAGACAGCCTCGGTATATGGGGCCAACGTCCTGACTTTC	CASSETASVYGANVLTF
-	TRBV21-1	-	TRBJ1-3	TGTGCCAGCAGCACTAATTACGGAAACACCATATATTTT	CASSTNYGNTIYF
-	TRBV7-9	-	TRBJ1-4	TGTGCCAGCAGCTCCTCCGGGGGTGGAACTGAAAAACTGTTTTTT	CASSSSGGGTEKLFF
TRBD2	TRBV4-1	-	TRBJ2-5	TGCGCCAGCAGCCGGACTAGCGGAATGCGAGAGACCCAGTACTTC	CASSRTSGMRETQYF
-	TRBV30	-	TRBJ1-6	TGTGCCTGGAGTGCGGGGGTTGATTCACCCCTCCACTTT	CAWSAGVDSPLHF
-	TRBV15	-	TRBJ1-2	TGTGCCACCAGCAGATCTACCCCTCGGGATGGCTACACCTTC	CATSRSTPRDGYTF
TRBD1	TRBV6-5	-	TRBJ2-7	TGTGCCAGCAGTTACGAGGACAGGGGCCCGTACGAGCAGTACTTC	CASSYEDRGPYEQYF
-	TRBV5-1	-	TRBJ1-3	TGCGCCAGCAGCTTGACAGGCCTCTCTGGAAACACCATATATTTT	CASSLTGLSGNTIYF
-	TRBV15	-	TRBJ1-3	TGTGCCACCAGCAGTGTAAAACACTCTGGAAACACCATATATTTT	CATSSVKHSGNTIYF